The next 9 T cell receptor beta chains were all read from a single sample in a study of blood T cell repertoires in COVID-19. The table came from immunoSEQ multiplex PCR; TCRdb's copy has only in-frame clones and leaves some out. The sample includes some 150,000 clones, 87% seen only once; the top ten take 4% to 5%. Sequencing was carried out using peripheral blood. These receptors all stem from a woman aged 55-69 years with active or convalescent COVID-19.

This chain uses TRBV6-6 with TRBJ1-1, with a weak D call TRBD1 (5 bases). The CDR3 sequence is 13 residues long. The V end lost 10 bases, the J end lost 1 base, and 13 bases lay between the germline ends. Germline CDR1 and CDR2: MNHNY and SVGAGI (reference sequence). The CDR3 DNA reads TGTGCCACCTCAGGGAATTGGAACACTGAAGCTTTCTTT. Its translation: CATSGNWNTEAFF.

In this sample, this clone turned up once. DNA of the CDR3: TGTGCCATTGGGCCCCTATGGAGCGGCGAGCAGTACTTC. This translates into CAIGPLWSGEQYF. This rearrangement joins TRBV10-3 to TRBJ2-7, with a tentative D call TRBD2 (5 bases). Germline CDR1 reads ENHRY; CDR2 reads SYGVKD. Between the trimmed V and J ends, which lost 9 bases and 6 bases, there was a span of 18 bases. This CDR3 comprises 13 residues.

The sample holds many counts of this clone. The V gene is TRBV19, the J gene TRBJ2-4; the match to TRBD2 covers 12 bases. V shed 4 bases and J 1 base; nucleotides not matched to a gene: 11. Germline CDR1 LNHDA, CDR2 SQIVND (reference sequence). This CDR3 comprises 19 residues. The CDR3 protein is CASSSGTSGFDSAKNIQYF. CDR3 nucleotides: TGTGCCAGTAGTAGCGGGACTAGCGGGTTTGATTCGGCCAAAAACATTCAGTACTTC.

CDR3 coding DNA: TGTGCCAGTAGCCAGGGGGCGGAGAGTTCCCTCCACTTT. This encodes CASSQGAESSLHF. V usage is TRBV19 and J usage is TRBJ1-6; 8 bases line up with TRBD1. The CDR3 sequence is 13 residues long. Germline V gene data show CDR1 as LNHDA and CDR2 as SQIVND (reference sequence). Trimming cost V 6 bases and J 14 bases; bases outside gene matches: 9.

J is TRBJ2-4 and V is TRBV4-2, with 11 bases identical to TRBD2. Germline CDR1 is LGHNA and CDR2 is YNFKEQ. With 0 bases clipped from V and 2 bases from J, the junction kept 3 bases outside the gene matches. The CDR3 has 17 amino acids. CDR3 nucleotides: TGTGCCAGCAGCCAAGATAGCGGGGGGGGCACCAAAAACATTCAGTACTTC. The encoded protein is CASSQDSGGGTKNIQYF.

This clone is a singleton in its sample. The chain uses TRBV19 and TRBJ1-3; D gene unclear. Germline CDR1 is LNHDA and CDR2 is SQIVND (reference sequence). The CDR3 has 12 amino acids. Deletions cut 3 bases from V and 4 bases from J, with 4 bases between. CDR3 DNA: TGTGCCAGTAGTATGAGGGGAAACACCATATATTTT. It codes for CASSMRGNTIYF.

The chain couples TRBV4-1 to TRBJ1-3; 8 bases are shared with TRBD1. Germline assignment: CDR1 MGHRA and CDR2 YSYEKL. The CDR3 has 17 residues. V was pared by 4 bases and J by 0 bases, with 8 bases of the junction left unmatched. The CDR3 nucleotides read TGCGCCAGCAGCCGTCGACAGGGGCTAAGCTCTGGAAACACCATATATTTT. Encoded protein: CASSRRQGLSSGNTIYF.

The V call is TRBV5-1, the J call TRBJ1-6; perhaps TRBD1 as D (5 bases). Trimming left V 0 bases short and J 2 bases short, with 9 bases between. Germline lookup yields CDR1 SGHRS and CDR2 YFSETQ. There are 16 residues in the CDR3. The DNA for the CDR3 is TGCGCCAGCAGCTTGGAAGGGGTCCCCTATAATTCACCCCTCCACTTT. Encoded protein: CASSLEGVPYNSPLHF.

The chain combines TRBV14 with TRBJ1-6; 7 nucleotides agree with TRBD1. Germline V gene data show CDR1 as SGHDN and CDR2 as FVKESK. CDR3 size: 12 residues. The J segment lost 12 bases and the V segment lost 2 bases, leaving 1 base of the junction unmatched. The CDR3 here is CASSQQGGPLHF. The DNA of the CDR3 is TGTGCCAGCAGCCAACAGGGGGGACCCCTCCACTTT.